Following are 27 T cell receptor beta chains from one sample sequenced in a study of somatic mutations in cytotoxic T cells in rheumatoid arthritis. TCRdb's copy holds only in-frame clones and misses some; the assay was immunoSEQ multiplex PCR. This sample has about 18,000 clones, with about 73% found just once. The sample comprised CD8+ T cells sorted from blood. All receptors come from a woman in her sixties in good health.

V and J are TRBV6-1 and TRBJ1-3, with a weak D call TRBD1 (5 bases). V gave up 3 bases and J gave up 4 bases, with 13 bases separating them. The CDR3 has 15 amino acids. In germline, CDR1 is MNHNS, CDR2 SASEGT. Written as DNA, the CDR3 is TGTGCCAGCAGTGACGGGGGTCAGCCAGGAAACACCATATATTTT. It is translated as CASSDGGQPGNTIYF.

The CDR3 nucleotides are TGTGCCAGCAGCTTGAGGGCGGGAGCAGATACGCAGTATTTT. Translated: CASSLRAGADTQYF. The chain combines TRBV5-6 with TRBJ2-3; TRBD2 aligns across 7 bases. The V gene end was trimmed by 1 base and the J gene end by 4 bases; junction bases not matched to a gene: 3. From germline, CDR1 is SGHDT and CDR2 YYEEEE. There are 14 residues in the CDR3.

The chain employs TRBV30 and TRBJ2-1, with 8 bases fitting TRBD2. CDR1 and CDR2 (germline): GTSNPN, SVGIG (reference sequence). The V segment lost 0 bases and the J segment 9 bases; nucleotides outside the gene matches: 16. The length of the CDR3 is 17 residues. CDR3 sequence: CAWSVPPGTRDWSEQFF. The CDR3 DNA is TGTGCCTGGAGTGTCCCCCCCGGGACTAGAGACTGGAGTGAGCAGTTCTTC.

The V call is TRBV6-1, the J call TRBJ2-1, with TRBD1 matching over 11 bases. V shed 2 bases, J shed 5 bases, and the junction held 5 bases outside the gene matches. This CDR3 has 16 amino acids. Germline V CDR1 and CDR2: MNHNS, SASEGT. CDR3 loop: CASSEWGQGVHNEQFF. The DNA for the CDR3 is TGTGCCAGCAGTGAATGGGGACAGGGGGTCCACAATGAGCAGTTCTTC.

The chain has TRBV7-8 and TRBJ2-1; D is uncertain. V was trimmed by 2 bases and J by 9 bases, leaving 8 bases between them. The V gene's germline CDR1 is SGHVS and CDR2 FQNEAQ. The CDR3 has 12 residues. The CDR3 protein is CASSLFQTEQFF. CDR3 DNA sequence: TGTGCCAGCAGCTTATTTCAAACTGAGCAGTTCTTC. Full variable domain (remainder filled in from reference TRBV7-8 and TRBJ2-1): GAGVSQSPRYKVAKRGQDVALRCDPISGHVSLFWYQQALGQGPEFLTYFQNEAQLDKSGLPSDRFFAERPEGSVSTLKIQRTQQEDSAVYLCASSLFQTEQFFGPGTRLTVL.

This chain uses TRBV9 with TRBJ2-3; 10 bases match TRBD2. The CDR3 contains 16 residues. V lost 4 bases, J lost 1 base, and 6 bases stayed unmatched. Germline assignment: CDR1 SGDLS and CDR2 YYNGEE. CDR3 DNA: TGTGCCAGCAGCACGGGACTAGCGACCCGCACAGATACGCAGTATTTT. It yields the protein CASSTGLATRTDTQYF.

The chain employs TRBV7-9 and TRBJ2-2; 8 positions match TRBD2. After removal of 6 bases from V and 5 bases from J, the junction contained 5 bases not matched to a gene. The CDR3 is 14 amino acids. Germline V gene data show CDR1 as SEHNR and CDR2 as FQNEAQ (reference sequence). The CDR3 loop is CASRDSGITGELFF. The CDR3 DNA reads TGTGCCAGCAGGGATAGCGGGATAACCGGGGAGCTGTTTTTT.

The J gene is TRBJ2-1, the V gene TRBV29-1; 8 bases line up with TRBD2. The CDR3 has 12 residues. Unmatched junction bases numbered 4, after V lost 3 bases and J lost 9 bases. The V gene's germline CDR1 is SQVTM and CDR2 ANQGSEA. This chain's CDR3 is CSVERGAGEQFF. The CDR3 DNA sequence: TGCAGCGTTGAGCGGGGGGCGGGTGAGCAGTTCTTC.

In nucleotides, the CDR3 is TGTGCCAGCAGCCCCCTGGGGGGCACAGATACGCAGTATTTT. Protein sequence: CASSPLGGTDTQYF. V is TRBV7-6 and J is TRBJ2-3; the D gene could be TRBD1 or TRBD2 (5 bases each). V was clipped by 5 bases and J by 1 base, with 10 bases between them. This CDR3 is built from 14 residues. Germline CDR1 SGHVS, CDR2 FNYEAQ.

The CDR3, as DNA: TGTGCCAGCAGCGTAAGTCGGCGGACGGGACACTATGGCTACACCTTC. Residues: CASSVSRRTGHYGYTF. The chain links TRBV9 to TRBJ1-2; D is possibly TRBD1 (5 bases). The V end was cut by 1 base, the J end by 3 bases, with 16 bases between. The CDR3 has 16 amino acids. Germline V lookup: CDR1 SGDLS, CDR2 YYNGEE.

The rearrangement links TRBV5-1 to TRBJ2-7; 7 nucleotides align to TRBD2. CDR1 and CDR2 from the germline V gene are SGHRS and YFSETQ. The V gene end was trimmed by 0 bases and the J gene end by 6 bases; junction bases not matched to a gene: 15. The length of the CDR3 is 17 residues. CDR3 DNA: TGCGCCAGCAGCTTGGCCCCCGGCAGGGTAGGGGAGGGCGAGCAGTACTTC. Protein product: CASSLAPGRVGEGEQYF.

The chain joins TRBV29-1 to TRBJ2-3; D gene unclear. The germline CDR1 and CDR2 sequences are SQVTM and ANQGSEA. V lost 5 bases and J 3 bases, leaving 3 bases between the germline ends. The CDR3 runs 10 residues. The CDR3 DNA sequence: TGCAGCGTTTCGACAGATACGCAGTATTTT. It codes for CSVSTDTQYF.

This rearrangement joins TRBV2 to TRBJ1-1, with 7 bases identical to TRBD1. The CDR3 has 15 amino acids. With V trimmed by 7 bases and J by 3 bases, 11 bases remained unmatched. CDR1 SNHLY and CDR2 FYNNEI come from the germline V gene. CDR3 bases: TGTGCCAGCATGAGTAGCAGGGACAGAGACACTGAAGCTTTCTTT. This codes for CASMSSRDRDTEAFF.

The CDR3 region is CASRKQGARTEAFF. The CDR3 nucleotides are TGTGCCAGCAGGAAACAGGGGGCGAGAACTGAAGCTTTCTTT. The chain employs TRBV2 and TRBJ1-1, with TRBD1 matching over 9 bases. Germline V gives CDR1 SNHLY, CDR2 FYNNEI. The J segment lost 5 bases and the V segment lost 6 bases, leaving 7 bases of the junction unmatched. The CDR3 extends over 14 amino acids.

This clone occurred once. The rearrangement links TRBV5-4 to TRBJ2-7; 9 bases align to TRBD1. J gave up 3 bases and V 3 bases, and 7 bases lay outside the gene matches. Germline V gives CDR1 SGHNT, CDR2 YYREEE (reference sequence). The CDR3 spans 15 residues. This chain's CDR3 is CASSSRDRDIYEQYF. CDR3 in DNA: TGTGCCAGCAGCTCCCGGGACAGGGACATCTACGAGCAGTACTTC.

This sequence joins TRBV18 and TRBJ1-1; D is unclear. V was cut by 3 bases and J by 3 bases, with 8 bases left in between. The germline gives CDR1 KGHSH, CDR2 LQKENI. This CDR3 region has 13 residues. The CDR3 bases are TGTGCCAGCTCACCCACCCTAGACACTGAAGCTTTCTTT. Translated: CASSPTLDTEAFF.

The CDR3 DNA follows: TGTGCCAGCAGGGACTCCTACGAGCAGTACTTC. Encoded protein: CASRDSYEQYF. This chain uses TRBV2 with TRBJ2-7; D unclear. Trimming left V 6 bases short and J 0 bases short, with 3 bases between. Germline V gene sequence: CDR1 SNHLY, CDR2 FYNNEI. This CDR3 region has 11 residues. The full variable domain, its missing parts supplied by reference TRBV2 and TRBJ2-7, is EPEVTQTPSHQVTQMGQEVILRCVPISNHLYFYWYRQILGQKVEFLVSFYNNEISEKSEIFDDQFSVERPDGSNFTLKIRSTKLEDSAMYFCASRDSYEQYFGPGTRLTVT.

The J gene is TRBJ1-5, the V gene TRBV6-1; D unclear. The CDR3 runs 14 residues. Trimming took off 3 bases at V and 7 bases at J, with 13 bases between the two ends. Germline CDR1 reads MNHNS; CDR2 reads SASEGT. The CDR3 bases are TGTGCCAGCAGTGAGCCGGTTGGAGGGCAGCCCCAGCATTTT. It specifies CASSEPVGGQPQHF.

This sequence joins TRBV7-9 and TRBJ1-1; 7 nucleotides line up with TRBD1. The CDR3 consists of 11 residues. The V gene end was trimmed by 6 bases and the J gene end by 11 bases; junction bases not matched to a gene: 6. Germline assignment: CDR1 SEHNR and CDR2 FQNEAQ (reference sequence). The CDR3 region is CASSPDRDAFF. The CDR3 DNA is TGTGCCAGCAGTCCCGACAGGGACGCTTTCTTT.

This chain joins TRBV18 and TRBJ2-1, with TRBD2 matching 11 bases. The CDR3 is 16 residues long. The V gene end was trimmed by 5 bases and the J gene end by 2 bases; junction bases not matched to a gene: 5. The germline CDR1 and CDR2 sequences are KGHSH and LQKENI. In nucleotides, the CDR3 is TGTGCCAGCTCAGTGGGGACTAGCGGAGCCTACAATGAGCAGTTCTTC. Its protein is CASSVGTSGAYNEQFF.

The chain couples TRBV4-1 to TRBJ2-1, with 8 nucleotides matching TRBD1. The length of the CDR3 is 14 residues. Germline V gene sequence: CDR1 MGHRA, CDR2 YSYEKL. V lost 3 bases and J lost 7; bases outside the gene matches: 5. CDR3 sequence (DNA): TGCGCCAGCAGCCACCGGACAGGGACGAATGAGCAGTTCTTC. It yields the protein CASSHRTGTNEQFF.

V is TRBV9 and J is TRBJ2-7; 9 nucleotides match TRBD1. The CDR3 loop spans 16 amino acids. The V segment lost 4 bases and the J segment 3 bases; nucleotides outside the gene matches: 11. Germline CDR1 and CDR2: SGDLS and YYNGEE. The CDR3 loop is CASSPAGTGIDYEQYF. In nucleotides, the CDR3 is TGTGCCAGCAGCCCCGCCGGGACAGGGATTGACTACGAGCAGTACTTC. Drawing the rest from reference TRBV9 and TRBJ2-7, the complete variable domain is DSGVTQTPKHLITATGQRVTLRCSPRSGDLSVYWYQQSLDQGLQFLIQYYNGEERAKGNILERFSAQQFPDLHSELNLSSLELGDSALYFCASSPAGTGIDYEQYFGPGTRLTVT.

The rearrangement joins TRBV19 to TRBJ1-1, with D unclear. The V end lost 7 bases, the J end lost 0 bases, and 9 bases lay between the germline ends. The length of the CDR3 is 13 residues. CDR1 is LNHDA, CDR2 SQIVND, per germline (reference sequence). The DNA of the CDR3 is TGTGCCAGTACAGAGTTAATGAACACTGAAGCTTTCTTT. It specifies CASTELMNTEAFF.

The rearrangement joins TRBV7-8 to TRBJ2-7; no reliable D call. Germline V lookup: CDR1 SGHVS, CDR2 FQNEAQ. V lost 1 base to trimming and J lost 2 bases, with 3 bases between them. The CDR3 runs 12 residues. The CDR3 DNA is TGTGCCAGCAGCTTAGAGACCTACGAGCAGTACTTC. Its translation: CASSLETYEQYF. The whole variable domain, filled in from reference TRBV7-8 and TRBJ2-7, reads GAGVSQSPRYKVAKRGQDVALRCDPISGHVSLFWYQQALGQGPEFLTYFQNEAQLDKSGLPSDRFFAERPEGSVSTLKIQRTQQEDSAVYLCASSLETYEQYFGPGTRLTVT.

Details on this clone: The sample holds other DNA sequences that translate to the same CDR3. This sequence joins TRBV9 and TRBJ1-1; no reliable D call. V was shortened by 0 bases and J by 0 bases, with 9 bases between the two germline ends. Germline V gene data show CDR1 as SGDLS and CDR2 as YYNGEE. The CDR3 length is 15 residues. CDR3 sequence (DNA): TGTGCCAGCAGCGTAGATCCCGACATGAACACTGAAGCTTTCTTT. This gives the protein CASSVDPDMNTEAFF.

This rearrangement joins TRBV19 to TRBJ1-4, with D hard to call. The CDR3 consists of 11 residues. The V gene lost 6 bases and the J gene lost 5 bases, with 4 bases spanning the gap. Germline CDR1 LNHDA, CDR2 SQIVND (reference sequence). CDR3 bases: TGTGCCAGTAGACGCAATGAAAAACTGTTTTTT. Its translation: CASRRNEKLFF.

The chain combines TRBV27 with TRBJ1-4; 9 nucleotides line up with TRBD1. Germline V gene sequence: CDR1 MNHEY, CDR2 SMNVEV (reference sequence). This CDR3 has 20 amino acids. After removal of 4 bases from V and 8 bases from J, the junction contained 23 bases not matched to a gene. The CDR3 sequence is CASSSIPGQGLKVSGEKLFF. For the CDR3, the DNA is TGTGCCAGCAGTTCGATCCCGGGACAGGGTTTAAAGGTTTCTGGGGAAAAACTGTTTTTT.